This T cell receptor beta chain comes out of a study of T cells in women clearing cervical HPV infection. The length of the CDR3 is 12 residues. V was clipped by 5 bases and J by 7 bases, with 14 bases between them. Looked up from germline, CDR1 is GTSNPN and CDR2 is SVGIG (reference sequence). As regards this clone: The CDR3 end is not reached by the read, which stops 3 residues before it; the germline J gene fills it in.

TCRdb's table, derived via immunoSEQ multiplex PCR, lists solely in-frame clones and lacks some. Its clone listing holds about 19,000 clones. Sequencing used blood buffy coat. The clonotype comes from a woman aged 18-70 years with a cervical HPV16 infection that either progressed to CIN3+ or cleared (not recorded which). The genes are TRBV30 and TRBJ2-5; D may be TRBD1 or TRBD2 (6 bases each). CDR3 in amino acids: CAWGSGGGTQYF. The covered CDR3 bases are TGTGCCTGGGGATCCGGAGGGGGGACC.